One and the same sample provided the 22 T cell receptor beta chains below, sequenced in a study of blood T cell repertoires in COVID-19 (dated by TCRdb to 2018 to 2021). The library was made by the immunoSEQ multiplex PCR assay. Sourced from immuneACCESS, this table was stored by TCRdb with only in-frame sequences that have V and J called. A share of the clones is absent; for the studies checked, an unresolved V gene accounts for under half, and the remainder has no known explanation. The sample profile shows 90,000 to 150,000 clones; approximately 80% of them were found once. Jointly, the top ten make up around 3.9% of the sample. Sequences were obtained from peripheral blood. The receptors come from a woman over 75 with acute or convalescent COVID-19.

This chain uses TRBV25-1 with TRBJ2-3, with D possibly TRBD1 on 7 matching bases. Germline V CDR1 and CDR2: MGHDK, SYGVNS. The CDR3 extends over 15 amino acids. Trimming cost V 6 bases and J 0 bases, with 13 bases left between them. CDR3 sequence: CASSQTGTSTDTQYF. Written as DNA, the CDR3 is TGTGCCAGCAGCCAGACAGGGACTAGCACAGATACGCAGTATTTT.

This chain uses TRBV9 with TRBJ2-5, with 7 positions matching TRBD2. This CDR3 region has 15 residues. Trimming removed 4 bases from V and 5 bases from J; junction bases left unmatched: 11. Germline CDR1 and CDR2: SGDLS and YYNGEE. CDR3 protein: CASSRTPGGVETQYF. The CDR3, as DNA: TGTGCCAGCAGCCGCACCCCGGGGGGAGTTGAGACCCAGTACTTC.

The rearrangement joins TRBV5-1 to TRBJ2-3; D unresolved. The CDR3 runs to 14 residues. Germline CDR1 is SGHRS and CDR2 is YFSETQ. Trimming removed 1 base from V and 2 bases from J, with 8 bases in between. CDR3 in DNA: TGCGCCAGCAGCTTGAACGCCTACACAGATACGCAGTATTTT. It translates to CASSLNAYTDTQYF.

This clone was seen a single time. The chain recombines TRBV19 with TRBJ1-6; 7 bases map to TRBD1. This CDR3 is 15 amino acids long. Looked up from germline, CDR1 is LNHDA and CDR2 is SQIVND (reference sequence). Losses at the gene ends were 3 bases for V and 3 bases for J; bases not matched to a gene: 2. The CDR3: CASSIDRVYNSPLHF. CDR3 coding DNA: TGTGCCAGTAGTATCGACAGGGTCTATAATTCACCCCTCCACTTT.

The chain is built from TRBV6-5 and TRBJ1-2, with D perhaps TRBD1 (6 bases). The CDR3 covers 15 residues. Germline V gives CDR1 MNHEY, CDR2 SVGAGI. The V end was cut by 6 bases, the J end by 6 bases, with 20 bases between. The CDR3 here is CASRVRRQVEDGYTF. As DNA, the CDR3 is TGTGCCAGCAGGGTCCGACGACAGGTAGAGGATGGCTACACCTTC.

The chain employs TRBV12-3 or TRBV12-4 and TRBJ1-1, with D hard to call. V dropped 6 bases and J dropped 5 bases, with 13 bases sitting between them. The CDR3 runs to 13 residues. The CDR3 protein is CASRQTIETEAFF. CDR3 in DNA: TGTGCCAGCAGACAGACCATTGAGACTGAAGCTTTCTTT.

The count of this clone is one. The chain uses TRBV9 and TRBJ2-5; TRBD1 matches 7 bases. Unmatched junction bases numbered 6, after V lost 2 bases and J lost 5 bases. Looked up from germline, CDR1 is SGDLS and CDR2 is YYNGEE. The CDR3 loop spans 14 amino acids. The CDR3 nucleotides read TGTGCCAGCAGCGTGGGGACAGTGTTGGAGACCCAGTACTTC. It codes for CASSVGTVLETQYF.

The V call is TRBV11-2, the J call TRBJ1-2; 9 nucleotides agree with TRBD1. The CDR3 is 14 amino acids. V was pared by 6 bases and J by 7 bases, with 9 bases of the junction left unmatched. The germline CDR1 and CDR2 sequences are SGHAT and FQNNGV. The CDR3 DNA sequence: TGTGCCAGCAGTATAGGACAGGGGACCGGTGGCTACACCTTC. It encodes CASSIGQGTGGYTF.

The V gene is TRBV3-1 (or the pseudogene TRBV3-2), the J gene TRBJ2-3; 7 bases line up with TRBD1. The V and J ends lost 1 base and 2 bases, in that order; junction bases with no gene match: 3. Germline CDR1 reads LGHDT; CDR2 reads YNNKEL (reference sequence). CDR3 length equals 15 residues. The DNA for the CDR3 is TGTGCCAGCAGCCAAGTCGGGACAGACACAGATACGCAGTATTTT. Encoded protein: CASSQVGTDTDTQYF.

Of note for this clone: At one of its ends the junction is not consistent with the germline gene, which may arise from a read error. This rearrangement joins TRBV7-7 to TRBJ2-5, with D unclear. This CDR3 is built from 13 residues. The germline gives CDR1 SSHAT, CDR2 FNYEAQ (reference sequence). The CDR3 protein is CASSFTRQETQYF. Written as DNA, the CDR3 is TGTGCTAGCAGCTTTACACGTCAAGAGACCCAGTACTTC. Combining the CDR3 with reference TRBV7-7 and TRBJ2-5 gives the whole variable domain GAGVSQSPRYKVTKRGQDVTLRCDPISSHATLYWYQQALGQGPEFLTYFNYEAQPDKSGLPSDRFSAERPEGSISTLTIQRTEQRDSAMYRCASSFTRQETQYFGPGTRLLVL.

The chain uses TRBV9 and TRBJ2-5, with D unclear. Trimming stripped 2 bases from V and 1 base from J, with 9 bases between. This CDR3 comprises 14 residues. Germline V gives CDR1 SGDLS, CDR2 YYNGEE. This CDR3 is CASSVSSLQETQYF. The CDR3 DNA reads as TGTGCCAGCAGCGTTTCGAGTCTCCAAGAGACCCAGTACTTC.

The chain links TRBV10-3 to TRBJ2-1, with D perhaps matching TRBD1 (8 bases). CDR1 is ENHRY, CDR2 SYGVKD, per germline. The V end lost 6 bases, the J end lost 2 bases, and 14 bases lay between the germline ends. This CDR3 has 15 amino acids. The CDR3 DNA sequence: TGTGCCATCAGCAAACAGGGGGGGACCTACAATGAGCAGTTCTTC. This encodes CAISKQGGTYNEQFF.

This clone was seen just once. The V gene is TRBV4-3, the J gene TRBJ2-3; TRBD2 aligns across 9 bases. Trimming removed 1 base from V and 5 bases from J; junction bases left unmatched: 7. Germline V gives CDR1 LGHNA, CDR2 YSLEER. The CDR3 extends over 16 amino acids. The CDR3 DNA follows: TGCGCCAGCAGCCAAGGAGCTAGCGGGGTGGTAGATACGCAGTATTTT. This codes for CASSQGASGVVDTQYF.

This sequence joins TRBV19 and TRBJ1-6; no firm D call. The V end lost 5 bases, the J end lost 0 bases, and 17 bases lay between the germline ends. CDR3 size: 18 residues. In germline, CDR1 is LNHDA, CDR2 SQIVND (reference sequence). CDR3 region: CASSLRQLPRSYNSPLHF. In DNA, the CDR3 is TGTGCCAGTAGTCTCAGACAACTCCCGCGCTCCTATAATTCACCCCTCCACTTT.

The chain uses TRBV6-2 or TRBV6-3 and TRBJ2-3; 10 bases fit TRBD2. Trimming removed 5 bases from V and 4 bases from J; junction bases left unmatched: 6. The CDR3 is 15 residues long. Germline V CDR1 and CDR2: MNHEY, SVGEGT. CDR3 residues: CASSHSGGDADTQYF. In DNA form, the CDR3 reads TGTGCCAGCAGTCACAGCGGGGGGGACGCAGATACGCAGTATTTT.

This chain links TRBV5-1 with TRBJ2-7; D may be TRBD2 (5 bases). Germline V gene data show CDR1 as SGHRS and CDR2 as YFSETQ. The ends were cut back, 2 bases at V and 3 bases at J, with 12 bases in the middle. This CDR3 comprises 14 residues. The CDR3 bases are TGCGCCAGCAGCTTCAGTGGGAGCAGCTACGAGCAGTACTTC. Its translation is CASSFSGSSYEQYF.

The V gene is TRBV18, the J gene TRBJ1-2; possibly TRBD1 for D (5 bases). Trimming cost V 3 bases and J 5 bases, with 16 bases left between them. From germline, CDR1 is KGHSH and CDR2 LQKENI. This CDR3 is built from 15 residues. CDR3 in amino acids: CASSPPGLLEYGYTF. The CDR3 DNA reads as TGTGCCAGCTCACCGCCGGGACTCTTAGAATATGGCTACACCTTC.

The chain employs TRBV6-6 and TRBJ1-6, with 7 bases fitting TRBD1. The CDR3 length is 16 residues. Trimming removed 6 bases from V and 10 bases from J; junction bases left unmatched: 15. Germline V lookup: CDR1 MNHNY, CDR2 SVGAGI (reference sequence). The CDR3: CASSLPRQGSDSPLHF. For the CDR3, the DNA is TGTGCCAGCAGCCTCCCCCGACAGGGTAGCGACTCACCCCTCCACTTT.

The CDR3 nucleotides read TGCGCCAGCAGCACCCGACTAGCGGGAGTCGGAAATGAGCAGTTCTTC. It specifies CASSTRLAGVGNEQFF. The chain combines TRBV5-1 with TRBJ2-1, with TRBD2 matching over 12 bases. With 4 bases clipped from V and 7 bases from J, the junction kept 9 bases outside the gene matches. CDR3 length: 16 amino acids. From germline, CDR1 is SGHRS and CDR2 YFSETQ.

The J gene is TRBJ2-5, the V gene TRBV7-3, with TRBD1 matching 7 bases. The CDR3 consists of 15 residues. The V gene's germline CDR1 is SGHTA and CDR2 FQGTGA. The V segment lost 3 bases and the J segment 4 bases; nucleotides outside the gene matches: 8. The CDR3 is CASSFETGLRETQYF. The CDR3 DNA reads as TGTGCCAGCAGCTTCGAGACAGGGCTCCGAGAGACCCAGTACTTC.

This clone was seen only once. This chain uses TRBV9 with TRBJ2-1; 10 bases match TRBD2. Germline V gene sequence: CDR1 SGDLS, CDR2 YYNGEE. With 4 bases clipped from V and 6 bases from J, the junction kept 4 bases outside the gene matches. The CDR3 is 14 amino acids. The CDR3 nucleotides are TGTGCCAGCAGCCCTCGGACTAGCGGCAATGAGCAGTTCTTC. Translating gives CASSPRTSGNEQFF.

V usage is TRBV23-1 and J usage is TRBJ1-2; D may be TRBD1 (5 bases). TRBV23-1 qualifies as an ORF whose function is uncertain. The CDR3 totals 14 residues. Trimming stripped 8 bases from V and 6 bases from J, with 19 bases between. This chain's CDR3 is CASARARGKDGYTF. DNA for the CDR3: TGCGCCAGCGCCAGAGCCCGGGGGAAGGATGGCTACACCTTC.